This TCR beta chain was found in a study of shared clonotypes between healthy human individuals (dated by TCRdb to about 2020). Broadly, across the study: The cohort included a few men and a couple of women between 18 and 49 years of age. Per donor, three plates each were used for CD4 naive and CD4 memory, two for CD8 naive, and one for CD8 memory. To estimate repertoire size and how much clonotypes are shared between individuals, the study performed deep sequencing of blood TCR repertoires from about five healthy adults. To increase sequencing depth and limit assay-specific biases, different laboratories used diverse techniques to prepare libraries and sequence TCR repertoires. Each donor's leukapheresis produced roughly between about 0.8 and 10 billion PBMCs. Study-level results and caveats: Estimated clonotype richness was generally larger for naive than for memory subsets. Pairwise subsampling indicated that sequencing depth was expected to affect the degree of clonotype sharing among donors. Compared with non-shared clonotypes, the clonotypes found in all four sorted-subset donors had higher generation probabilities. The genetic and exposure-history diversity represented was limited by the small number of donors. Across four donors, about 4.5% of naive CD4, approximately 4% of naive CD8, roughly 2.3% of memory CD4, and around 0.4% of memory CD8 clonotypes were shared. Rarefaction of sorted-subset datasets indicated incomplete sequencing despite the large sequencing depth. Only blood was sampled, and tissue TCR repertoires likely differ from those in blood.

Using the deep immunoSEQ assay, multiplex PCR amplified TCR CDR3 regions from genomic DNA. Extracted genomic DNA from each cell subset was spread evenly across all wells of several immunoSEQ 96-well plates, with each plate serving as a replicate. For sorted subsets, around 200 ng genomic DNA, equal to tens of thousands of T cell genomes, was loaded into each replicate PCR. Purified libraries were measured with a Qubit 3.0 fluorometer, size-checked on a Bioanalyzer 2100, and measured again with the KAPA Library Quantification kit. Every immunoSEQ 96-well plate was sequenced on a dedicated single-read 150-cycle Illumina NextSeq 550 flow cell. The source study handled its data this way. Because only junctional sequences without quality scores were contained in the immunoSEQ output, filtering matching that applied to full-length reads could not be performed. To assign V/J genes and CDR3, sequences were annotated against IMGT germline references using PyIR, a Python wrapper for IgBLAST v1.9. Reads with weak V/J assignments (E-value above 1e-6), missing CDR3, stop codons, out-of-frame junctions, or ambiguous translated residues were removed. A V3J clonotype was defined by an identical inferred V gene, J gene, and CDR3 amino acid sequence. Percentage overlap between repertoires was computed as shared unique clonotypes divided by the size of the smaller repertoire. Repertoire richness was assessed with RTK rarefaction, the Chao1 estimator, and Recon v2.1 estimates of unobserved clonotypes. For all TCRbeta clonotypes obtained by the gDNA method from a few donors, generation probabilities were computed with OLGA. TCRdb provides this immuneACCESS table in a form limited to in-frame rearrangements. Some clones are lacking; in checked studies, under half of them reflect an unresolved V gene, and why the rest are absent is not known. V and J calls and clone size follow that table, whereas D and trimming were derived from the DNA. This sample lists around 600,000 clones; 95% to 98% were detected once. Approximately 0.3% of the sample rests with the top ten.

For the CD8 naive samples, CD45RO-negative cells were positively selected for CCR7, yielding a CD45RA+CCR7+ population from which TemRA cells were excluded. The donors were healthy, HIV-negative adults who had no recently reported acute infections or vaccinations. Only Caucasian adults living in Nashville, Tennessee, USA were represented among the donors. After blood collection by leukapheresis, PBMCs were isolated using Ficoll-Histopaque density gradient centrifugation and then cryopreserved in the vapor phase of liquid nitrogen. Purity and quantity of every magnetically sorted T cell population were checked by analytical flow cytometry. Each sorted fraction had its genomic DNA isolated and then quantified by UV absorbance on a Nanodrop 2000c. Turning to this clone: The antigen it recognizes is unknown. The sample holds no much larger clone one base away, and base qualities are not on file.

The sequence came from a man aged 25-40 years in good health. The sequenced sample consisted of naive CD8+ T cells sorted from blood. The meaning of the sample's cell subset or site label: CD45RA+CCR7+.

The CDR3 corresponds to CASSHHKRDRDSGNTIYF. Here is the DNA: TGTGCCAGCAGCCATCATAAGAGGGACAGGGACTCTGGAAACACCATATATTTT. The chain is encoded by TRBV14 joined to TRBJ1-3, with 9 bases in between that match TRBD1. CDR1 SGHDN and CDR2 FVKESK are derived from the germline V gene. The CDR3 covers 18 residues, taking in both the cysteine and the phenylalanine. Here the CDR3 DNA is all that survives: 54 bases in frame from base 1. V is trimmed back by 3 bases and J by 0 bases, and the junction contains 9 bases that no gene match accounts for.